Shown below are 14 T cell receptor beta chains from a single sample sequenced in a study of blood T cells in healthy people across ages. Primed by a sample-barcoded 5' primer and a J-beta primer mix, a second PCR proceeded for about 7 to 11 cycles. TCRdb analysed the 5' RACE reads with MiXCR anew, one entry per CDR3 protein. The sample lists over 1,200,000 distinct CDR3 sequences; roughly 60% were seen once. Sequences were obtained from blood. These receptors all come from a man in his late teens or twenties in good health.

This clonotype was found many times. The CDR3, as DNA: TGCGCCAGCAGCTTGGGACTAGCGGGAGATACGCAGTATTTT. Translated: CASSLGLAGDTQYF. V usage is TRBV5-1 and J usage is TRBJ2-3, with 10 bases matching TRBD2. The trim removed 0 bases at V and 5 bases at J, leaving 0 bases unmatched. Germline V gene lookup returns CDR1 SGHRS and CDR2 YFSETQ. The length of the CDR3 is 14 residues.

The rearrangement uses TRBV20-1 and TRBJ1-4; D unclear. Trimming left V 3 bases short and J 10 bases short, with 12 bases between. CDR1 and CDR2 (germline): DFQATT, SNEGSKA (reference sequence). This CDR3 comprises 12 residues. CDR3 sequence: CSASPYSAKLFF. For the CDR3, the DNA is TGCAGTGCTAGCCCGTATTCTGCAAAACTGTTTTTT.

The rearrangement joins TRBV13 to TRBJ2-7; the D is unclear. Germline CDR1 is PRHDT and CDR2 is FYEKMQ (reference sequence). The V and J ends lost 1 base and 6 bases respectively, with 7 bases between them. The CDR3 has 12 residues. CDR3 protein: CASSLATAEQYF. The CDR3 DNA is TGTGCCAGCAGCTTAGCGACTGCCGAGCAGTACTTC.

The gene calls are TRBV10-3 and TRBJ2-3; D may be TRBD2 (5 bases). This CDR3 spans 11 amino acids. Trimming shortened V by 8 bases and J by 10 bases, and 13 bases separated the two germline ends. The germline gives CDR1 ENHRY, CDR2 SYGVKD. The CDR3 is CAILLRGAQYF. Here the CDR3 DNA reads TGTGCCATCCTTCTCCGGGGAGCGCAGTATTTT.

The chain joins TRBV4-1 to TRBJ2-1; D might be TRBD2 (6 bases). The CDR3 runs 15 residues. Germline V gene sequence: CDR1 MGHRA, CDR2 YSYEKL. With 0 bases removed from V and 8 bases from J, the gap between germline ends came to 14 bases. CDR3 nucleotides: TGCGCCAGCAGCCAAGATCCCAGCCCGGGGGATGAGCAGTTCTTC. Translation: CASSQDPSPGDEQFF.

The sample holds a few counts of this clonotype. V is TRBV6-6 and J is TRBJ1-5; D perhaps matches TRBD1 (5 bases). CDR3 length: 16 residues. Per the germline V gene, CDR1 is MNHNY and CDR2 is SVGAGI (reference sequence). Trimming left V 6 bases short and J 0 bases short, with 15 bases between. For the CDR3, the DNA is TGTGCCAGCAGCAGAGCGGGGACCAATAGCAATCAGCCCCAGCATTTT. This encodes CASSRAGTNSNQPQHF.

CDR3 protein: CSAPPGESYNSPLHF. In DNA form, the CDR3 reads TGCAGTGCTCCCCCCGGGGAGTCCTATAATTCACCCCTCCACTTT. The chain carries TRBV20-1 and TRBJ1-6, with D uncertain. The CDR3 runs 15 residues. The V gene lost 5 bases and the J gene lost 1 base, with 12 bases spanning the gap. Germline V lookup: CDR1 DFQATT, CDR2 SNEGSKA (reference sequence).

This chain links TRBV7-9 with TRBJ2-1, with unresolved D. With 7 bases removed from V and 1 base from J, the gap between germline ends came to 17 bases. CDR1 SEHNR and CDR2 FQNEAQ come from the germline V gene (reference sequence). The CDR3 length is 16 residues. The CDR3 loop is CASTPRVAGSYNEQFF. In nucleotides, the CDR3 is TGTGCCAGCACCCCTCGGGTGGCAGGTTCCTACAATGAGCAGTTCTTC.

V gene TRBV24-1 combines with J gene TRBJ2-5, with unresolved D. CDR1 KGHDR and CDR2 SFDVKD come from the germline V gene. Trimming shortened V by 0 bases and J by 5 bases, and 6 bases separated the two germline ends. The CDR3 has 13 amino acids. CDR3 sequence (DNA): TGTGCCACCAGTGATTTGAGGACGGAGACCCAGTACTTC. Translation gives CATSDLRTETQYF.

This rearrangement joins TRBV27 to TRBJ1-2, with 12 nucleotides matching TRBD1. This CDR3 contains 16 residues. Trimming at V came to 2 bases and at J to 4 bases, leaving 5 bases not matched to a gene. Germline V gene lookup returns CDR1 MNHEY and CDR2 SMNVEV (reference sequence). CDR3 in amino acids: CASSLDGTGGFYGYTF. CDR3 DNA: TGTGCCAGCAGTTTAGACGGGACAGGGGGCTTCTATGGCTACACCTTC.

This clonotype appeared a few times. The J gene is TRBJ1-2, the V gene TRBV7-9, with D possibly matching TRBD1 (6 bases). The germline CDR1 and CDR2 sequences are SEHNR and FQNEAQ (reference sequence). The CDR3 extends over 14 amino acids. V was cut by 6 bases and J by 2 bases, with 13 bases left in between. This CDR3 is CASSRTGLNYGYTF. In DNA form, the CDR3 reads TGTGCCAGCAGTCGTACAGGGTTAAACTATGGCTACACCTTC. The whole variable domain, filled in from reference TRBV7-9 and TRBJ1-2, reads DTGVSQNPRHKITKRGQNVTFRCDPISEHNRLYWYRQTLGQGPEFLTYFQNEAQLEKSRLLSDRFSAERPKGSFSTLEIQRTEQGDSAMYLCASSRTGLNYGYTFGSGTRLTVV.

CDR3 amino acids: CASSSAPTGRSGANVLTF. In nucleotides, the CDR3 is TGCGCCAGCAGCAGCGCGCCTACAGGGCGCTCTGGGGCCAACGTCCTGACTTTC. This chain connects TRBV4-3 to TRBJ2-6; D perhaps matches TRBD1 (6 bases). Germline V gene lookup returns CDR1 LGHNA and CDR2 YSLEER. V dropped 5 bases and J dropped 0 bases, with 17 bases sitting between them. This CDR3 is 18 amino acids long.

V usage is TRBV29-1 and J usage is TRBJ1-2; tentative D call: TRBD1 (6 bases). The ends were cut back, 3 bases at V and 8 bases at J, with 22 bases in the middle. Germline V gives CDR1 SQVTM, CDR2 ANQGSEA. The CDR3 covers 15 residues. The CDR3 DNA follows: TGCAGCGTTGAGGGGGGTTCGCAGGGGCCCCTGGGCTACACCTTC. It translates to CSVEGGSQGPLGYTF.

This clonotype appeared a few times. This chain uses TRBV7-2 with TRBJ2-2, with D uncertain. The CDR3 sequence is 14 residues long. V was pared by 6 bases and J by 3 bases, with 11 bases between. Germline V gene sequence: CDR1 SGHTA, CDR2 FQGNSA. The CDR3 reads CASRFNSDTGELFF. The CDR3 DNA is TGTGCCAGCAGATTCAACTCCGACACCGGGGAGCTGTTTTTT.